These 3 T cell receptor beta chains were all obtained from the same sample, sequenced in a study of T cells in Graves' hyperthyroidism and ophthalmopathy. TCR beta CDR3 sequences were amplified from RNA transcripts. HTBI primers were employed in a first-round RT-PCR of the TCR CDR3. TCRdb re-called the multiplex PCR reads with MiXCR, one entry per CDR3 protein. This table has about 640,000 distinct CDR3 sequences, less than 25% appearing once. The sequencing sample was made of blood. All receptors derive from a man aged 30 to 39 with Graves' ophthalmopathy.

This clonotype has at least ten counts. The chain has TRBV18 and TRBJ2-7; no clear D. V was pared by 3 bases and J by 0 bases, with 12 bases between. CDR1 is KGHSH and CDR2 is LQKENI in the germline V gene. The CDR3 is 15 amino acids. This CDR3 reads CASSPPGRVSYEQYF. The CDR3 bases are TGTGCCAGCTCACCGCCCGGACGGGTCTCCTACGAGCAGTACTTC.

This clonotype was counted between two and nine times. V is TRBV6-2 or TRBV6-3 and J is TRBJ2-1, with TRBD2 matching over 15 bases. V shed 6 bases, J shed 8 bases, and the junction held 14 bases outside the gene matches. Germline lookup yields CDR1 MNHEY and CDR2 SVGEGT. The CDR3 contains 18 residues. The CDR3 region has the DNA TGTGCCAGCAGCCTAACCGGGACTAGCGGGAGGATTTCCGATGAGCAGTTCTTC. Residues: CASSLTGTSGRISDEQFF.

The rearrangement uses TRBV18 and TRBJ1-2; D is possibly TRBD1 (6 bases). Trimming took 0 bases from V and 3 from J, leaving 11 bases between them. The CDR3 is 15 amino acids. CDR1 is KGHSH, CDR2 LQKENI, per germline. The DNA of the CDR3 is TGTGCCAGCTCACCACCTCTGACAGGAGACTATGGCTACACCTTC. Translation gives CASSPPLTGDYGYTF.